What follows are 21 T cell receptor beta chains derived from one specimen sequenced in a study of tumor and adjacent non-tumor tissue in lung cancer. The template was RNA from unsorted bulk tissue. Three rounds of nested PCR, following a modified ARM-PCR protocol, produced the TCRbeta library. TCRdb redid the calling of the multiplex PCR reads with MiXCR, one entry per CDR3 protein. The sample includes 110,000 or so distinct CDR3 sequences, about 75% of them seen just once. The specimen was lung tumor tissue. These receptors originate from an older woman with non-small cell lung cancer.

As for this clonotype: At one of its ends the junction is not consistent with the germline gene, which may arise from a read error. The CDR3: CASCYGTGRRGTEAFF. As DNA, the CDR3 is TGTGCCAGCTGTTACGGTACAGGTAGACGCGGCACTGAAGCTTTCTTT. The chain is built from TRBV6-5 and TRBJ1-1, with TRBD1 as a possible D gene (5 bases). The CDR3 is 16 residues long. Germline V gives CDR1 MNHEY, CDR2 SVGAGI.

Note on this clonotype: At one end, the junction sequence differs from germline, possibly due to a read error. The CDR3, as DNA: TGCTGTGCTAGAGATCAGGCAGATGGAGCCACTGAAGCTTTCTTT. Translation: CCARDQADGATEAFF. The chain recombines TRBV20-1 with TRBJ1-1; D is uncertain. Germline V CDR1 and CDR2: DFQATT, SNEGSKA (reference sequence). This CDR3 is 15 amino acids long.

The genes are TRBV6-2 or TRBV6-3 and TRBJ2-3, with 7 bases fitting TRBD2. With V trimmed by 2 bases and J by 6 bases, 11 bases remained unmatched. CDR1 and CDR2 from the germline V gene are MNHEY and SVGEGT. The CDR3 totals 16 residues. The CDR3 nucleotides are TGTGCCAGCAGTTACGCTAGCGGCCTAGGGGTTGATACGCAGTATTTT. Translated: CASSYASGLGVDTQYF.

This clonotype was counted once. An end of the junction does not agree with germline; a read error may underlie this. The rearrangement links TRBV11-2 to TRBJ1-2; maybe TRBD1 (5 bases). From germline, CDR1 is SGHAT and CDR2 FQNNGV. The CDR3 has 14 residues. The DNA of the CDR3 is TGTGCCAGCGGCTTGGACTACAGGTCCCCGTACTACACCTTT. This codes for CASGLDYRSPYYTF.

Turning to this clonotype: Here the CDR3 omits its conserved ending phenylalanine or tryptophan, so a read error is the likely source. The DNA is omitted, as the CDR3 cannot be located on it reliably, and the CDR3 follows TCRdb's listing. The chain combines TRBV20-1 with TRBJ1-1; TRBD1 reflects the table's D call only, with no check against the DNA. CDR1 is DFQATT, CDR2 SNEGSKA, per germline (reference sequence). The CDR3 is 11 amino acids long, termini counted. The CDR3 is CSAGANTEAYS.

Points on this clonotype: A junction end diverges from the germline sequence, so it may reflect a read error. V gene TRBV4-3 combines with J gene TRBJ2-3; possible D gene TRBD2, 6 bases. This CDR3 spans 15 amino acids. Germline V CDR1 and CDR2: LGHNA, YSLEER. CDR3 loop: CASSQGRVRGDRQCF. The CDR3 nucleotides read TGCGCCAGCAGCCAAGGGAGGGTGAGGGGAGATAGGCAGTGTTTT.

A note on this clonotype: The germline gene is not matched at one end of the junction; a read error may be the cause. V is TRBV28 and J is TRBJ2-6; 11 bases are a match to TRBD2. The CDR3 length is 17 residues. Germline V gives CDR1 MDHEN, CDR2 SYDVKM. The CDR3 loop is CASSPSSGRSGANILTF. The CDR3 coding sequence is TGTGCCAGCAGTCCATCTAGCGGGAGGTCTGGGGCCAACATCCTGACTTTC.

The chain carries TRBV28 and TRBJ2-5, with a tentative D call TRBD2 (6 bases). V was trimmed by 10 bases and J by 4 bases, leaving 19 bases between them. The CDR3 covers 14 residues. The germline V gene has CDR1 MDHEN and CDR2 SYDVKM. CDR3 coding DNA: TGTGCCAACAATCTCGCTTCAGCGGGAGAGACCCAGTACTTC. As protein: CANNLASAGETQYF.

In the case of this clonotype: Without the conserved terminal phenylalanine or tryptophan, this CDR3 likely stems from a read error. This rearrangement joins TRBV6-2 or TRBV6-3 to TRBJ2-5, with TRBD2 as a possible D gene (6 bases). Germline CDR1 is MNHEY and CDR2 is SVGEGT. There are 14 residues in the CDR3. CDR3 nucleotide sequence: TGTGCTAGCAGTCGGACTACCCAACAAGAGAACCAGTACTTA. This codes for CASSRTTQQENQYL.

About this clonotype: This is likely a read error, given that the CDR3 carries no conserved phenylalanine or tryptophan at its end. This rearrangement joins TRBV6-6 to TRBJ2-7; TRBD2 is a possible D gene (6 bases). V was cut by 7 bases and J by 3 bases, with 19 bases left in between. There are 15 residues in the CDR3. The germline V gene has CDR1 MNHNY and CDR2 SVGAGI (reference sequence). The CDR3 region is CASIRRTGGDYEQYL. CDR3 sequence (DNA): TGTGCCAGCATTCGCCGGACCGGGGGAGACTACGAGCAGTACTTA.

Points on this clonotype: Because the CDR3 is missing its conserved closing phenylalanine or tryptophan, this is likely a read error. This chain joins TRBV11-2 and TRBJ1-2; a weak D match, TRBD1 (6 bases). V lost 4 bases, J lost 8 bases, and 20 bases lay in between. Germline CDR1 is SGHAT and CDR2 is FQNNGV. The CDR3 totals 15 residues. This chain's CDR3 is CASSSAGWGALGYTL. Here the CDR3 DNA reads TGTGCCAGCAGCTCGGCTGGCTGGGGGGCGCTCGGCTACACCCTC.

Concerning this clonotype itself: At one end the junction does not follow the germline gene, possibly because of a read error. This sequence joins TRBV18 and TRBJ1-2; weak D call: TRBD1 (6 bases). The germline V gene has CDR1 KGHSH and CDR2 LQKENI. The CDR3 consists of 12 residues. The CDR3 reads CVSSRQEGGYTF. Written as DNA, the CDR3 is TGTGTCAGCTCGCGACAGGAGGGGGGCTACACCTTC. The full variable domain, in which reference TRBV18 and TRBJ1-2 provide the parts outside the CDR3, is NAGVMQNPRHLVRRRGQEARLRCSPMKGHSHVYWYRQLPEEGLKFMVYLQKENIIDESGMPKERFSAEFPKEGPSILRIQQVVRGDSAAYFCVSSRQEGGYTFGSGTRLTVV.

About this clonotype: A read error may be the cause here, since a much bigger clone is one base away. This chain links TRBV6-2 or TRBV6-3 with TRBJ1-2; the D is unclear. The germline V gene has CDR1 MNHEY and CDR2 SVGEGT. With 4 bases removed from V and 3 bases from J, the gap between germline ends came to 9 bases. The CDR3 contains 13 residues. The CDR3 loop reads CASSWQVDYGYTF. The CDR3 DNA sequence: TGTGCCAGCAGTTGGCAGGTAGACTATGGCTACACCTTC.

This clonotype was seen just once. At one boundary the junction diverges from the germline segment, which might be a read error. The chain is built from TRBV12-3 or TRBV12-4 and TRBJ2-2, with D perhaps matching TRBD2 (5 bases). The CDR3 contains 14 residues. CDR3 sequence reads: CASSFGSNTGELFF. CDR3 coding DNA: TGTGCCAGCAGTTTTGGCAGTAACACCGGGGAGTTGTTTTTT.

This clonotype was observed many times. V is TRBV12-3 or TRBV12-4 and J is TRBJ1-3, with D possibly matching TRBD1 (5 bases). This CDR3 is 15 amino acids long. Deletions cut 1 base from V and 7 bases from J, with 14 bases between. The CDR3 bases are TGTGCCAGCAGTTTAGGTCCCGGGACTAGGAACACCATATATTTT. Protein sequence: CASSLGPGTRNTIYF.

The rearrangement uses TRBV28 and TRBJ1-1; D remains unclear. The CDR3 is made up of 14 amino acids. V lost 6 bases to trimming and J lost 7 bases, with 18 bases between them. Germline values: CDR1 MDHEN, CDR2 SYDVKM. CDR3 sequence (DNA): TGTGCCAGCAGCGCTCCGCCCCTCCGTGATGAAGCTTTCTTT. Protein sequence: CASSAPPLRDEAFF.

Notes on this clonotype: A read error may explain this, as a much larger clone is one base away. The rearrangement joins TRBV20-1 to TRBJ2-2; D is possibly TRBD2 (7 bases). CDR1 DFQATT and CDR2 SNEGSKA come from the germline V gene (reference sequence). The germline V and J ends were trimmed by 6 bases and 0 bases, with 17 bases remaining between them. This CDR3 is built from 16 residues. The CDR3 region is CSARKGGGPNTGELFF. CDR3 DNA sequence: TGCAGTGCCCGTAAAGGGGGGGGCCCGAACACCGGGGAGCTGTTTTTT.

Concerning this clonotype: Given a much more abundant clone one base away, this may be a read error. The chain combines TRBV4-3 with TRBJ1-1; D is unclear. Per germline, CDR1 LGHNA and CDR2 YSLEER. CDR3 length equals 15 residues. Here the CDR3 reads CANSQTGRPNTEAFF. CDR3 nucleotides: TGCGCCAACAGCCAAACCGGACGGCCGAACACTGAAGCTTTCTTT.

This clonotype was observed at least ten times. The chain recombines TRBV20-1 with TRBJ1-2; 10 bases map to TRBD1. V was clipped by 1 base and J by 4 bases; unmatched bases: 3. Germline lookup yields CDR1 DFQATT and CDR2 SNEGSKA (reference sequence). This CDR3 is 14 amino acids long. CDR3 DNA: TGCAGTGCTAGAGTAGGGACAGGGGTCTATGGCTACACCTTC. This translates into CSARVGTGVYGYTF.

V usage is TRBV20-1 and J usage is TRBJ1-2, with D tentatively TRBD1 (5 bases). Looked up from germline, CDR1 is DFQATT and CDR2 is SNEGSKA (reference sequence). Trimming cost V 1 base and J 9 bases, with 15 bases left between them. The CDR3 extends over 13 amino acids. In DNA form, the CDR3 reads TGCAGTGCTAGAGTTCAGGGAGAAAATCGCTACACCTTC. Translating gives CSARVQGENRYTF.

A word on this clonotype: A read error may produce the germline difference seen at one junction end. This sequence joins TRBV6-1 and TRBJ1-5, with TRBD1 identical over 9 bases. This CDR3 has 16 residues. CDR1 and CDR2 from the germline V gene are MNHNS and SASEGT. The CDR3 here is CASRRSGQGTNQSQHF. The CDR3 region has the DNA TGCGCCAGCAGGAGATCCGGACAGGGGACCAATCAGTCCCAGCATTTT.